The 23 T cell receptor beta chains given below trace back to one sample, sequenced in a study of radiation and T cells in renal cell carcinoma. Documented time point: blood 2 weeks post-SBRT. As for treatment: 15 Gy SBRT to primary tumor, nephrectomy 4 weeks later. The assay was immunoSEQ multiplex PCR, and TCRdb's table has in-frame clones only and misses some. The sample lists roughly 150,000 clones, approximately 88% occurring once. The specimen comprised blood, sampled from a patient whose treatment included radiotherapy and nephrectomy. The receptors here all came from a woman between 50 and 59 years old with renal cell carcinoma.

CDR3: CASTRDGYGYTF. CDR3 nucleotides: TGTGCCAGCACCCGGGACGGATATGGCTACACCTTC. V usage is TRBV5-6 and J usage is TRBJ1-2, with a possible D match to TRBD1 (5 bases). The V and J ends lost 6 bases and 5 bases respectively, with 11 bases between them. The V gene's germline CDR1 is SGHDT and CDR2 YYEEEE. The CDR3 sequence is 12 residues long.

The V and J genes are TRBV6-1 and TRBJ2-1; tentatively, D is TRBD2 (5 bases). Germline loops: CDR1 MNHNS, CDR2 SASEGT. The CDR3 sequence is 12 residues long. Trimming removed 7 bases from V and 4 bases from J, with 8 bases in between. The CDR3 DNA follows: TGTGCCAGCAAAGAGGGATACAATGAGCAGTTCTTC. This codes for CASKEGYNEQFF.

The chain combines TRBV6-5 with TRBJ2-1, with TRBD2 as a possible D gene (5 bases). The V gene's germline CDR1 is MNHEY and CDR2 SVGAGI. Between the trimmed V and J ends, which lost 2 bases and 3 bases, there was a span of 8 bases. CDR3 length equals 14 residues. The DNA for the CDR3 is TGTGCCAGCAGTTACAGCGGAGACTACAATGAGCAGTTCTTC. Translated: CASSYSGDYNEQFF.

V gene TRBV6-5 combines with J gene TRBJ1-2; perhaps TRBD1 as D (6 bases). Germline lookup yields CDR1 MNHEY and CDR2 SVGAGI. Trimming stripped 6 bases from V and 0 bases from J, with 11 bases between. This CDR3 is 14 amino acids long. CDR3 in DNA: TGTGCCAGCAGGCAGGACAGAACTAACTATGGCTACACCTTC. This gives the protein CASRQDRTNYGYTF.

V usage is TRBV4-1 and J usage is TRBJ2-1, with 12 nucleotides matching TRBD2. CDR1 is MGHRA and CDR2 is YSYEKL in the germline V gene. There are 17 residues in the CDR3. With 0 bases clipped from V and 8 bases from J, the junction kept 8 bases outside the gene matches. CDR3: CASSQEGASGGAYEQFF. The CDR3 coding sequence is TGCGCCAGCAGCCAAGAAGGGGCTAGCGGGGGGGCCTATGAGCAGTTCTTC.

This chain uses TRBV19 with TRBJ2-7; possibly TRBD2 for D (6 bases). The CDR3 runs to 14 residues. Germline assignment: CDR1 LNHDA and CDR2 SQIVND (reference sequence). V lost 7 bases, J lost 5 bases, and 18 bases lay in between. The CDR3 reads CASKWEDSSDEQYF. CDR3 in DNA: TGTGCCAGTAAGTGGGAGGATAGTTCGGACGAGCAGTACTTC. The variable domain in full, completed from reference TRBV19 and TRBJ2-7, reads DGGITQSPKYLFRKEGQNVTLSCEQNLNHDAMYWYRQDPGQGLRLIYYSQIVNDFQKGDIAEGYSVSREKKESFPLTVTSAQKNPTAFYLCASKWEDSSDEQYFGPGTRLTVT.

V usage is TRBV4-2 and J usage is TRBJ1-4; D gene unclear. From germline, CDR1 is LGHNA and CDR2 YNFKEQ. V dropped 6 bases and J dropped 0 bases, with 8 bases sitting between them. This CDR3 comprises 14 residues. The CDR3 DNA is TGTGCCAGCAGTCAACGCCCAACTAATGAAAAACTGTTTTTT. Translated: CASSQRPTNEKLFF.

This chain joins TRBV7-2 and TRBJ2-5; D possibly matches TRBD1 or TRBD2 (5 bases each). CDR1 is SGHTA and CDR2 is FQGNSA in the germline V gene. CDR3 length equals 15 residues. The V end was cut by 1 base, the J end by 4 bases, with 13 bases between. The CDR3 loop reads CASSLGMGDVETQYF. The CDR3 nucleotides are TGTGCCAGCAGCTTAGGCATGGGGGACGTAGAGACCCAGTACTTC. Full variable domain (outside the CDR3, taken from reference TRBV7-2 and TRBJ2-5): GAGVSQSPSNKVTEKGKDVELRCDPISGHTALYWYRQSLGQGLEFLIYFQGNSAPDKSGLPSDRFSAERTGGSVSTLTIQRTQQEDSAVYLCASSLGMGDVETQYFGPGTRLLVL.

The V call is TRBV29-1, the J call TRBJ2-5, with 8 bases that match TRBD1. Trimming removed 1 base from V and 5 bases from J; junction bases left unmatched: 9. Germline V gives CDR1 SQVTM, CDR2 ANQGSEA. CDR3 length: 15 residues. CDR3 nucleotides: TGCAGCGTTGAAGGGGCGGCAGGGGGCACGGAGACCCAGTACTTC. Translating it yields CSVEGAAGGTETQYF.

The genes are TRBV7-2 and TRBJ2-5; the D is unclear. The V gene lost 4 bases and the J gene lost 1 base, with 13 bases spanning the gap. The CDR3 length is 15 residues. Germline V gene sequence: CDR1 SGHTA, CDR2 FQGNSA. CDR3 residues: CASSSSVRPQETQYF. The CDR3, as DNA: TGTGCCAGCAGCTCATCGGTCCGACCCCAAGAGACCCAGTACTTC.

Written as DNA, the CDR3 is TGTGCCATCAGTGACCCCGGGACAGGGCTTTCACCCCTCCACTTT. This gives the protein CAISDPGTGLSPLHF. The V and J genes are TRBV10-3 and TRBJ1-6, with 9 bases that match TRBD1. Trimming at V came to 3 bases and at J to 9 bases, leaving 6 bases not matched to a gene. Germline lookup yields CDR1 ENHRY and CDR2 SYGVKD. CDR3 length: 15 amino acids.

The rearrangement links TRBV11-2 to TRBJ1-4; TRBD1 aligns across 7 bases. The CDR3 covers 14 residues. Germline V gene lookup returns CDR1 SGHAT and CDR2 FQNNGV. V was pared by 5 bases and J by 7 bases, with 7 bases of the junction left unmatched. CDR3 bases: TGTGCCAGCAGCCCCACAGGGGTCAGTGAAAAACTGTTTTTT. The encoded protein is CASSPTGVSEKLFF.

The V gene is TRBV18, the J gene TRBJ1-1; 9 bases are shared with TRBD1. The CDR3 is made up of 15 amino acids. V was pared by 3 bases and J by 3 bases, with 5 bases of the junction left unmatched. CDR1 and CDR2 (germline): KGHSH, LQKENI. CDR3 sequence (DNA): TGTGCCAGCTCACCGGACAGGGGATGGGACACTGAAGCTTTCTTT. Translation gives CASSPDRGWDTEAFF.

This clone has just one count. This chain uses TRBV5-1 with TRBJ2-1, with 10 nucleotides matching TRBD2. The trim removed 6 bases at V and 9 bases at J, leaving 12 bases unmatched. Germline CDR1 SGHRS, CDR2 YFSETQ. This CDR3 comprises 15 residues. CDR3 sequence reads: CASTLAGGLLGEQFF. CDR3 nucleotides: TGCGCCAGCACCTTAGCGGGGGGCCTCCTGGGTGAGCAGTTCTTC.

This clone was counted a few times. The gene calls are TRBV2 and TRBJ1-1; D call uncertain. The V and J ends lost 4 bases and 1 base respectively, with 10 bases between them. This CDR3 has 14 residues. The V gene's germline CDR1 is SNHLY and CDR2 FYNNEI. The CDR3 sequence is CASSVGRTNTEAFF. The CDR3 bases are TGTGCCAGCAGTGTTGGCAGGACGAACACTGAAGCTTTCTTT.

The chain carries TRBV28 and TRBJ2-7; D remains unclear. The germline V gene has CDR1 MDHEN and CDR2 SYDVKM. V shed 1 base and J shed 6 bases, with 16 bases lying between them. The CDR3 is made up of 15 amino acids. CDR3 bases: TGTGCCAGCAGTTTATCCCCGGGCAATTTAGCCGAGCAGTACTTC. Translating gives CASSLSPGNLAEQYF.

J is TRBJ2-1 and V is TRBV20-1, with 10 bases that match TRBD1. CDR3 length: 11 residues. The V gene's germline CDR1 is DFQATT and CDR2 SNEGSKA (reference sequence). J gave up 15 bases and V 3 bases, and 5 bases lay outside the gene matches. The CDR3 loop reads CSASLGTGAFF. For the CDR3, the DNA is TGCAGTGCTAGTTTGGGGACAGGGGCGTTCTTC.

The chain joins TRBV20-1 to TRBJ2-5; D ambiguous. Deletions cut 0 bases from V and 6 bases from J, with 5 bases between. This CDR3 contains 11 residues. Germline V CDR1 and CDR2: DFQATT, SNEGSKA (reference sequence). The CDR3 loop reads CSARDRKTQYF. CDR3 DNA: TGCAGTGCTAGAGATAGGAAGACCCAGTACTTC.

As concerns this clone: Other DNA sequences within the sample encode an identical CDR3. V usage is TRBV29-1 and J usage is TRBJ2-1, with 10 bases lining up with TRBD2. CDR1 is SQVTM, CDR2 ANQGSEA, per germline. V trimming: 4 bases; J trimming: 9 bases; junction bases outside the gene matches: 9. This CDR3 is built from 14 residues. CDR3 sequence: CSVAGLAVDGEQFF. DNA for the CDR3: TGCAGCGTTGCCGGACTAGCGGTCGATGGTGAGCAGTTCTTC.

This clone was detected a few times. The V and J genes are TRBV28 and TRBJ1-5; 8 nucleotides match TRBD1. This CDR3 has 15 amino acids. The germline CDR1 and CDR2 sequences are MDHEN and SYDVKM. V shed 3 bases and J 1 base; nucleotides not matched to a gene: 2. The CDR3: CASSFTGGSNQPQHF. In DNA, the CDR3 is TGTGCCAGCAGTTTCACAGGGGGAAGCAATCAGCCCCAGCATTTT.

The chain uses TRBV2 and TRBJ2-3, with a tentative D call TRBD2 (5 bases). V lost 8 bases and J 3 bases, leaving 15 bases between the germline ends. Germline V CDR1 and CDR2: SNHLY, FYNNEI. The CDR3 consists of 14 residues. The CDR3 sequence is CASLAGERTDTQYF. CDR3 in DNA: TGTGCCAGCCTAGCCGGGGAGCGGACAGATACGCAGTATTTT.

The chain recombines TRBV18 with TRBJ2-1; a weak D match, TRBD1 (6 bases). The CDR3 runs 15 residues. Germline CDR1 is KGHSH and CDR2 is LQKENI. V gave up 1 base and J gave up 5 bases, with 12 bases separating them. CDR3 loop: CASSPQGTQNNEQFF. The CDR3 DNA reads TGTGCCAGCTCACCACAAGGGACACAGAACAATGAGCAGTTCTTC.

The V gene is TRBV5-1, the J gene TRBJ2-5; either TRBD1 or TRBD2 may supply D (5 bases each). The V and J ends lost 6 bases and 2 bases respectively, with 14 bases between them. The CDR3 length is 14 residues. Germline CDR1 SGHRS, CDR2 YFSETQ. CDR3 sequence reads: CASNWDVLQETQYF. The CDR3 region has the DNA TGCGCCAGCAACTGGGACGTCCTTCAAGAGACCCAGTACTTC. Variable domain in full (rest from reference TRBV5-1 and TRBJ2-5): KAGVTQTPRYLIKTRGQQVTLSCSPISGHRSVSWYQQTPGQGLQFLFEYFSETQRNKGNFPGRFSGRQFSNSRSEMNVSTLELGDSALYLCASNWDVLQETQYFGPGTRLLVL.